This is a list of T cell receptor beta chains from one sample in a study. TCRdb recomputed calls from the reads with MiXCR, one row per CDR3 protein. Altogether nearly 15,000 distinct CDR3 sequences are present, around 35% being singletons, with the ten largest covering approximately 16%. Sample: blood. Source of these receptors: a human donor. The CDR3 runs from the conserved cysteine through the conserved F or W. The D gene is left open where the match is weak. Clone sizes are given selectively: once, few, many, or a class where the clone is expanded.

few	TRBV4-3	TRBJ2-5	NA	TGCGCCAGCAGCCAAGAATTGGGAGGGGGCCAAGAGACCCAGTACTTC	CASSQELGGGQETQYF
many	TRBV5-1	TRBJ2-7	TRBD2	TGCGCCAGCAGCTTGCGTTCGCTAGCGGAAGGAGTTTACGAGCAGTACTTC	CASSLRSLAEGVYEQYF
many	TRBV4-3	TRBJ2-1	TRBD2	TGCGCCAGCAGCCAAGAAACTAGCGGGACTATCAATGAGCAGTTCTTC	CASSQETSGTINEQFF
many	TRBV4-3	TRBJ1-1	NA	TGCGCCAGCAGCCAAGATTCTTGGACCACTGAAGCTTTCTTT	CASSQDSWTTEAFF
many	TRBV5-1	TRBJ1-1	NA	TGCGCCAGCAGCTTTAGGTCACCACAGGCCTATTCGAACACTGAAGCTTTCTTT	CASSFRSPQAYSNTEAFF
medium-sized	TRBV4-3	TRBJ2-3	NA	TGCGCCAGCAGCCAAGAATGGGGTGCAGATACGCAGTATTTT	CASSQEWGADTQYF
medium-sized	TRBV29-1	TRBJ2-6	TRBD1	TGCAGCGTAGGACAGGAGCTCTCTGGGGCCAACGTCCTGACTTTC	CSVGQELSGANVLTF
medium-sized	TRBV4-3	TRBJ2-7	TRBD2	TGCGCCAGCAGCCACCAAGCGGGAGAAGGCTACGAGCAGTACTTC	CASSHQAGEGYEQYF
medium-sized	TRBV4-3	TRBJ2-5	TRBD2	TGCGCCAGCAGCCCGGGACTAGCGGGAGGGCGGGAGACCCAGTACTTC	CASSPGLAGGRETQYF
medium-sized	TRBV7-8	TRBJ2-1	NA	TGTGCCAGCAGCTTAGAAGGCAGGTCTTACAATGAGCAGTTCTTC	CASSLEGRSYNEQFF
few	TRBV14	TRBJ2-5	NA	TGTGCCAGCGCCTTGTCCGGCTTCCGAGGAGAGACCCAGTACTTC	CASALSGFRGETQYF
medium-sized	TRBV18	TRBJ1-5	TRBD1	TGTGCCAGCTCACTGTCGATACAGGGGTATCAGCCCCAGCATTTT	CASSLSIQGYQPQHF
many	TRBV7-2	TRBJ1-2	TRBD1	TGTGCCAGCAGTTCCCCGGACAGGTTTTCTAGCTACACCTTC	CASSSPDRFSSYTF
NA	TRBV4-2	TRBJ1-5	NA	TGTGCCAGCAGCCAAGATTACGGGGGCAATCAGCCCCAGCAGTTC	CASSQDYGGNQPQQF
NA	TRBV28	TRBJ2-2	NA	TGTGCCAGCAGTTCGATAAGCGGCCGCCATGGAGGGTACTGTTTTTTT	CASSSISGRHGGYCFF
many	TRBV4-3	TRBJ1-2	NA	TGCGCCAGCAGCCAAGATTCCCTAGGCAACTATGGCTACACCTTC	CASSQDSLGNYGYTF
many	TRBV29-1	TRBJ1-1	NA	TGCAGCGTGGAGGACTTCGGCAGAGAAGCTTTCTTT	CSVEDFGREAFF
NA	TRBV18	TRBJ1-3	NA	TGTGCCAGCTCACCGGCTCCTGTCTCCCGAAACACCATATATTTT	CASSPAPVSRNTIYF
few	TRBV4-2	TRBJ1-4	NA	TGTGCCAGCAGCCAAGATAAGGTGGTTGAAAAACTGTTTTTT	CASSQDKVVEKLFF
NA	TRBV4-3	TRBJ2-1	NA	TGCGCCAGCAGCCAGGGTAATGAGCAGTTCTTC	CASSQGNEQFF
many	TRBV29-1	TRBJ1-3	NA	TGCAGCGTTGGGGAAAGTCCCATGCACTCTGGAAACACCATATATTTT	CSVGESPMHSGNTIYF
few	TRBV4-2	TRBJ1-5	TRBD1	TGTGCCAGCAGCCAAGATCGGGACAGGGGGCCGTACGGGATAGGCAATCAGCCCCAGCATTTT	CASSQDRDRGPYGIGNQPQHF
NA	TRBV18	TRBJ1-5	NA	TGTGCCAGCTCACCTGATAATCGCGGCAATCAGCCCCAGCATTTT	CASSPDNRGNQPQHF